Listed below are T cell receptor beta chains from one sample, sequenced in a study of T cell responses to AZD1222 COVID-19 vaccine. Assay used: immunoSEQ multiplex PCR; TCRdb lists only in-frame clones, some missing. This sample has around 130,000 clones, with approximately 94% found just once. The starting material was peripheral blood, obtained on day 0 of AZD1222 vaccination. The receptors were sampled from an adult in good health. Both conserved end residues are trimmed from each CDR3.

V gene	J gene	CDR3 protein
TRBV5-1	TRBJ1-2	ASSLVFGFYGYT
TRBV7-2	TRBJ2-3	ASSFGTSGRRRGDTQY
TRBV9	TRBJ2-1	ASSVGGSGAYNEQF
TRBV4-3	TRBJ2-7	ASSKTRSGSLAYEQY
TRBV29-1	TRBJ1-2	SVGGGYT
TRBV19	TRBJ2-1	ASSILSSASGSKQF
TRBV6-8	TRBJ1-1	ASSSPGAF
TRBV7-2	TRBJ1-2	ASSSQGFYGYT
TRBV28	TRBJ2-3	ASSFVWADTQY
TRBV28	TRBJ1-1	ASSFYGRNTEAF
TRBV27	TRBJ2-7	ASSFTFSGYEQY
TRBV25-1	TRBJ2-5	ASSSSGRYQETQY
TRBV4-1	TRBJ2-2	ASSQGHLGTGELF
TRBV6-5	TRBJ1-5	ASRQTGEDQPQH
TRBV19	TRBJ1-1	ASKRKADTEAF
TRBV11-2	TRBJ2-7	ASIPGTGDYEQY
TRBV19	TRBJ1-6	ASSTSSGTAYSPLH
TRBV7-8	TRBJ1-1	ASSLALGTGEDTEAF
TRBV29-1	TRBJ2-7	SVDQGAGEQY
TRBV10-3	TRBJ1-5	AISGAKGNQPQH
TRBV5-4	TRBJ2-2	ASSLAKGLAGGTGELF
TRBV18	TRBJ1-6	ASSPAVGQNHNSPLH
TRBV3-1/TRBV3-2	TRBJ2-1	ASSKKREWKNEQF
TRBV25-1	TRBJ1-2	ASSRSGEGYT
TRBV6-5	TRBJ2-7	ASGTYEQY
TRBV19	TRBJ1-1	ASSDLYMNTEAF
TRBV6-1	TRBJ1-2	ASSEAGGHAGYGYT
TRBV15	TRBJ1-4	ATSRDSGQANEKLF
TRBV28	TRBJ1-2	ASSLAGRDRAGGYT
TRBV7-2	TRBJ2-4	ASSLASGRDIQY
TRBV7-9	TRBJ1-2	ASGRAGEGSYGYT
TRBV28	TRBJ2-6	ASSLSQTAGANVLT
TRBV4-1	TRBJ1-5	ASSQELHDQPQH
TRBV7-8	TRBJ2-2	ASSPAGGLGELF
TRBV6-5	TRBJ1-2	ASRAGINYGYT
TRBV5-1	TRBJ1-3	ASTPGQGGWNTIY
TRBV3-1/TRBV3-2	TRBJ2-5	ASSQLPRLAGKETQY
TRBV30	TRBJ1-5	ALDRGNQPQH
TRBV30	TRBJ1-1	AWAPMLQGTEAF
TRBV27	TRBJ2-7	ASSHFPGATISSYEQY
TRBV5-5	TRBJ2-3	ASSRSWPGGTDTQY
TRBV6-2/TRBV6-3	TRBJ1-4	ASSYVWTGGEKLF
TRBV19	TRBJ2-2	ASKGGKWTGELF
TRBV15	TRBJ2-1	ATSSTGTSGLEQSYNEQF
TRBV28	TRBJ1-3	ASSLFWGVDTIY
TRBV28	TRBJ2-3	ASSPPILGTQY
TRBV21-1	TRBJ1-1	ASSKDGRGGTEAF
TRBV9	TRBJ2-2	ASSARQGSGELF
TRBV3-1/TRBV3-2	TRBJ1-1	ASSRQQLGTEAF
TRBV18	TRBJ2-7	ASSPFRDSYEQY